The 5 T cell receptor beta chains given below trace back to one sample, sequenced in a study of immune heterogeneity within non-small cell lung tumors. Genomic DNA extracted from bulk tumor tissue served as template. A total of about 550 ng was used per sample. Biopsies that were spaced far apart were taken, several per primary tumor, during surgery. Their non-small cell lung cancer was newly diagnosed and untreated, and the patients underwent curative surgery. For the TCR beta CDR3, multiplex PCR with 32 V and 13 J primers performed the amplification. From the multiplex PCR reads, TCRdb called clonotypes with MiXCR, one entry per CDR3 protein. The table shows roughly 13,000 distinct CDR3 sequences, with about 25% occurring only once. Sequencing was carried out using lung tumor tissue. The receptors stem from a man aged 45 to 65 with non-small cell lung cancer.

V usage is TRBV4-2 and J usage is TRBJ1-1, with D possibly matching TRBD1 (6 bases). Germline V gene lookup returns CDR1 LGHNA and CDR2 YNFKEQ. This CDR3 has 15 residues. With 4 bases removed from V and 1 base from J, the gap between germline ends came to 13 bases. The CDR3 nucleotides are TGTGCCAGCAGCCTGTCGGACAGACCGAACACTGAAGCTTTCTTT. This encodes CASSLSDRPNTEAFF.

This clonotype was counted ten times or more. CDR3 region: CASSPYGQGLESTNEKLFF. CDR3 in DNA: TGTGCCAGCAGTCCCTATGGACAGGGGTTGGAGTCAACTAATGAAAAACTGTTTTTT. V usage is TRBV28 and J usage is TRBJ1-4, with 9 bases aligning to TRBD1. This CDR3 comprises 19 residues. V was clipped by 5 bases and J by 0 bases; unmatched bases: 13. In germline, CDR1 is MDHEN, CDR2 SYDVKM.

This clonotype occurred a few times. One base away lies a much larger clone, so this may be a sequencing read error. The V call is TRBV28, the J call TRBJ2-2, with D perhaps TRBD1 (6 bases). The germline CDR1 and CDR2 sequences are MDHEN and SYDVKM. The CDR3 is 15 amino acids. CDR3 in DNA: TGTGCCAGCATTTTATGGGGACATAACACCGGGGAGCTGTTTTTT. This sequence encodes CASILWGHNTGELFF.

Points on this clonotype: Possible read error: a much larger clone is one base away. This chain uses TRBV20-1 with TRBJ2-5; TRBD1 matches at 10 bases. The CDR3 is made up of 13 amino acids. The germline gives CDR1 DFQATT, CDR2 SNEGSKA (reference sequence). The CDR3 reads CNAPGQGEETQYF. CDR3 nucleotides: TGCAATGCCCCCGGACAGGGGGAAGAGACCCAGTACTTC.

This clonotype was counted between two and nine times. The chain uses TRBV12-3 or TRBV12-4 and TRBJ2-5; possibly TRBD2 for D (5 bases). The CDR3 sequence is 12 residues long. The V end was cut by 3 bases, the J end by 8 bases, with 10 bases between. The CDR3 coding sequence is TGTGCCAGCAGTTTCTCCGGGGATACCCAGTACTTC. This codes for CASSFSGDTQYF.